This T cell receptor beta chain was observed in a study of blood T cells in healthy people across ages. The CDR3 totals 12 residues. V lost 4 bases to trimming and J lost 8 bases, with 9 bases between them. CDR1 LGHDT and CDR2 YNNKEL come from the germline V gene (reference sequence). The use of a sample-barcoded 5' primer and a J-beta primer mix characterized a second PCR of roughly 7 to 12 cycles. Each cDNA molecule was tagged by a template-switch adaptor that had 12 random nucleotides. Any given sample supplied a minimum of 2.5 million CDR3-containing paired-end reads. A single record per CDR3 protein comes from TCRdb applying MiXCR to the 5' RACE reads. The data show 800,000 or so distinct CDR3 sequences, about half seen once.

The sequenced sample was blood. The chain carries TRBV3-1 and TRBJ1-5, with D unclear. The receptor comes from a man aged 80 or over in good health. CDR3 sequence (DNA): TGTGCCAGCAGCCCGGGCGGGGAGCCCCAGCATTTT. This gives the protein CASSPGGEPQHF.